What follows are 6 T cell receptor beta chains derived from one specimen sequenced in a study of cytomegalovirus exposure and HLA in healthy donors. The PCR employed 60 Vbeta primers together with 13 Jbeta primers. TCRdb's copy holds only in-frame clones and misses some; the assay was immunoSEQ multiplex PCR. The sample includes about 160,000 clones, around three quarters seen only once; the top ten take roughly 3%. Sequencing used PBMCs. The receptor source for this set is a middle-aged woman in good health and CMV-seronegative.

This chain connects TRBV7-9 to TRBJ2-7; 11 bases fit TRBD2. Germline lookup yields CDR1 SEHNR and CDR2 FQNEAQ (reference sequence). The CDR3 length is 16 residues. With V trimmed by 5 bases and J by 2 bases, 8 bases remained unmatched. This CDR3 reads CASSKRGLAVPYEQYF. The DNA for the CDR3 is TGTGCCAGCAGCAAGCGGGGACTAGCGGTACCCTACGAGCAGTACTTC.

Notes on this clone: Other DNA sequences in this sample translate to the same CDR3. The chain couples TRBV5-1 to TRBJ2-1, with D tentatively TRBD1 (6 bases). The CDR3 totals 15 residues. The V and J ends lost 4 bases and 1 base respectively, with 12 bases between them. Germline-derived CDR1 and CDR2 are SGHRS and YFSETQ. The CDR3 coding sequence is TGCGCCAGCAGCCCCGGAACAGGGTCCTACAATGAGCAGTTCTTC. Translated: CASSPGTGSYNEQFF.

The V call is TRBV20-1, the J call TRBJ2-3, with D possibly being TRBD1 (6 bases). Germline lookup yields CDR1 DFQATT and CDR2 SNEGSKA (reference sequence). The CDR3 totals 11 residues. Trimming took off 6 bases at V and 5 bases at J, with 9 bases between the two ends. This chain's CDR3 is CSATDRDTQYF. In nucleotides, the CDR3 is TGCAGTGCCACGGACAGAGATACGCAGTATTTT.

This clone has only a few counts. CDR3 residues: CASSYRDRGSRNEAFF. In DNA form, the CDR3 reads TGTGCCAGCAGTTACAGGGACAGGGGTTCTCGGAATGAAGCTTTCTTT. The chain joins TRBV6-5 to TRBJ1-1, with 10 bases that match TRBD1. J was trimmed by 7 bases and V by 2 bases; bases with no gene match: 10. In germline, CDR1 is MNHEY, CDR2 SVGAGI. The CDR3 covers 16 residues.

The chain carries TRBV27 and TRBJ1-2; D unclear. This CDR3 comprises 13 residues. The germline gives CDR1 MNHEY, CDR2 SMNVEV (reference sequence). The V end was cut by 6 bases, the J end by 8 bases, with 16 bases between. The CDR3 here is CASRSVGLEGYTF. The CDR3 coding sequence is TGTGCCAGCAGGTCGGTCGGCCTGGAGGGCTACACCTTC.

This chain joins TRBV19 and TRBJ1-6, with 8 bases aligning to TRBD1. The CDR3 is 14 amino acids. Losses at the gene ends were 5 bases for V and 7 bases for J; bases not matched to a gene: 4. Germline V gene data show CDR1 as LNHDA and CDR2 as SQIVND (reference sequence). The CDR3, as DNA: TGTGCCAGTAGTTTCACAGGGGGAAATTCACCCCTCCACTTT. Protein product: CASSFTGGNSPLHF.